The sequence of this T cell receptor (beta chain) was determined in a study of T-cell reconstitution after alpha-beta-depleted transplantation in children. Whole-study findings and limits: The authors attributed T-cell counts and diversity one year after transplant mostly to newly produced T cells. After transplant, high TCRbeta diversity at day 60 in some patients arose from surviving recipient T cells and thymic progenitors. Expanded graft clones, several hundred of them, were reportedly the source of alpha-beta T cells about two months after transplant.

About this clonotype itself: The antigen remains unidentified.

V gave up 3 bases and J gave up 3 bases; unmatched junction bases: 10. Per germline, CDR1 DFQATT and CDR2 SNEGSKA (reference sequence). The CDR3 extends over 16 amino acids. Researchers prepared the TCRbeta library using unique molecular identifiers, the study reports. TCRdb called the PCR reads again in MiXCR, with one record for every CDR3 protein. The sample lists over 200,000 distinct CDR3 sequences, approximately 8.4% occurring once. V usage is TRBV20-1 and J usage is TRBJ2-1, with 8 nucleotides matching TRBD2. The sequenced sample was PBMCs, mostly from graft donor cells, obtained 360 days after TCRalphabeta/CD19-depleted stem cell transplant. The sequence was obtained from a male patient aged 2-9 years who had a stem cell transplant for acute myeloid leukemia, so the T cells may come from the graft donor. CDR3 nucleotides: TGCAGTGCTAGTTACCCGAAGCGGGAGCTCTACAATGAGCAGTTCTTC. This codes for CSASYPKRELYNEQFF.